The clone carrying this TCR beta chain was counted at least ten times. This CDR3 region has 13 residues. Trimming removed 6 bases from V and 6 bases from J, with 14 bases in between. The germline gives CDR1 MDHEN, CDR2 SYDVKM. This specimen belongs to a study of regulatory T cells in long-lasting Graves disease. The authors built TCR beta libraries using iRepertoire HTBI primers and Arm-PCR of CDR3 regions. MiXCR was run by TCRdb on the multiplex PCR reads, yielding one entry per CDR3 protein. The profile shows 350,000 to 500,000 distinct CDR3 sequences, 16% of them singletons. Specified time point: newly diagnosed GD, antithyroid drugs for less than 3 months. The authors made the TCR library using RNA they extracted from PBMCs. These records were also assigned to another study, of T cells in Graves' hyperthyroidism and ophthalmopathy.

The sequencing here drew on peripheral blood mononuclear cells (PBMCs), taken at new diagnosis, from a patient treated with antithyroid drugs. The TCR comes from a woman aged 18 to 35 with Graves disease. The chain uses TRBV28 and TRBJ1-2; D is possibly TRBD1 (5 bases). The DNA for the CDR3 is TGTGCCAGCAGGACTTCAGGGAGCAATGGCTACACCTTC. This encodes CASRTSGSNGYTF.